Each of the 8 T cell receptor beta chains below was sequenced from the same sample in a study of monozygotic twins with inflammatory bowel disease. Reanalyzing the 5' RACE reads, TCRdb keeps one entry per CDR3 protein, without DNA. Its listing shows some 99,000 distinct CDR3 sequences. Sample: blood. The receptors come from a human donor with ulcerative colitis or Crohn's disease, or a healthy co-twin of an affected twin (not recorded which).

The genes are TRBV6-1 and TRBJ1-5. The CDR3 totals 17 residues. CDR1 is MNHNS and CDR2 is SASEGT in the germline V gene. CDR3 residues: CASSPVGVTIRAQPQHF.

V and J are TRBV6-1 and TRBJ1-5; checking the TCRdb D call of TRBD1 is not possible without DNA. This CDR3 has 18 residues. Germline V gene sequence: CDR1 MNHNS, CDR2 SASEGT. The CDR3 reads CASSPSSPDGVSNQPQHF.

The genes are TRBV27 and TRBJ2-5; TCRdb's D call of TRBD1 is untestable without DNA. Germline V CDR1 and CDR2: MNHEY, SMNVEV (reference sequence). The CDR3 spans 13 residues. The CDR3 loop is CASSYRTQETQYF.

The chain links TRBV6-1 to TRBJ2-1; checking the TCRdb D call of TRBD2 is not possible without DNA. The CDR3 sequence is 15 residues long. CDR1 is MNHNS and CDR2 is SASEGT in the germline V gene. This CDR3 is CASRARVPSANEQFF.

The rearrangement uses TRBV20-1 and TRBJ2-1; there is no DNA to check the TCRdb D call of TRBD2. CDR3 size: 16 residues. CDR1 is DFQATT, CDR2 SNEGSKA, per germline (reference sequence). The CDR3 sequence: CSARSDLGSSYNEQFF.

The genes are TRBV5-1 and TRBJ2-1; the D gene TCRdb calls, TRBD1, cannot be checked with no DNA. This CDR3 has 15 amino acids. Germline V gene data show CDR1 as SGHRS and CDR2 as YFSETQ. CDR3 sequence: CASSFTPSSYNEQFF.

The chain combines TRBV2 with TRBJ1-1. The CDR3 totals 12 residues. Germline CDR1 is SNHLY and CDR2 is FYNNEI. The CDR3 region is CASKLRDTEALF.

The V gene is TRBV6-4, the J gene TRBJ1-1; TCRdb picks TRBD1, but there is no DNA to check that call. The CDR3 has 14 amino acids. Looked up from germline, CDR1 is MRHNA and CDR2 is SNTAGT. The CDR3 loop is CASSDSQANTEAFF.